This paragraph reports one TCR beta chain. The sample belongs to a study of blood T cell repertoires in COVID-19. Whole-study context: Sites in the United States, Italy and Spain provided acute and convalescent COVID-19 samples. Sources were T cells, B-cell-depleted T cells, or PBMCs; the material itself was cDNA or gDNA.

Methods used by the authors: Estimation of nucleated cell counts was performed using reference gene primer amplification. Libraries were prepared by immunoSEQ multiplex PCR; TCRdb keeps only in-frame clonotypes and omits some of them. From that table come the V and J calls and clone size; the DNA was used to work out D and trimming. The table shows 100,000 to 150,000 clones, with about 88% occurring only once. This clonotype was obtained from a human donor in a cohort sampled during active COVID-19. Input material: peripheral blood.

The CDR3 sequence: CATSDRGGGGHMNTEAFF. In DNA, the CDR3 is TGTGCCACCAGTGACCGGGGGGGAGGGGGCCATATGAACACTGAAGCTTTCTTT. The V and J genes are TRBV24-1 and TRBJ1-1, with 7 positions matching TRBD1. V trimming: 4 bases; J trimming: 0 bases; junction bases outside the gene matches: 13. The germline V gene encodes CDR1 KGHDR and CDR2 SFDVKD. The CDR3 consists of 18 residues.